This TCR beta chain was captured in a study of cytomegalovirus exposure and HLA in healthy donors. The CDR3 contains 15 residues. Trimming stripped 4 bases from V and 0 bases from J, with 13 bases between. Germline V gene data show CDR1 as SGDLS and CDR2 as YYNGEE. With respect to this clone: Antigen: not known.

Repertoires were generated with immunoSEQ multiplex PCR, while TCRdb's copy carries only in-frame clones and drops some. The profile shows around 150,000 clones, around 96% of them singletons. Broader study findings: Most TCR sequences were seen very rarely across donors, but some public TCRs occurred in many.

This receptor was taken from a woman between 18 and 29 years old in good health and CMV-seronegative. The specimen was PBMCs. The chain joins TRBV9 to TRBJ1-2, with unresolved D. This chain's CDR3 is CASSPSGGPNYGYTF. CDR3 bases: TGTGCCAGCAGCCCAAGCGGCGGACCTAACTATGGCTACACCTTC.